One sample yielded the 17 T cell receptor beta chains listed below, sequenced in a study of blood T cells in healthy people across ages. Primed by a sample-barcoded 5' primer and a J-beta primer mix, a second PCR proceeded for roughly 6 to 12 cycles. TCRdb re-derived calls from the 5' RACE reads in MiXCR, one entry per CDR3 protein. Of 730,000 or so distinct CDR3 sequences in the sample, approximately 39% were seen once. The sample was blood. These receptors all stem from a woman aged 60-70 years in good health.

The genes are TRBV4-3 and TRBJ2-5, with 12 bases aligning to TRBD1. V dropped 0 bases and J dropped 6; count of bases not matched to a gene: 14. Germline CDR1 and CDR2: LGHNA and YSLEER. The CDR3 has 19 residues. CDR3 residues: CASSQDWDRGPGGVKTQYF. CDR3 sequence (DNA): TGCGCCAGCAGCCAAGATTGGGACAGGGGGCCAGGTGGCGTGAAGACCCAGTACTTC.

The chain employs TRBV6-5 and TRBJ2-1; 7 bases line up with TRBD1. This CDR3 has 16 amino acids. The germline gives CDR1 MNHEY, CDR2 SVGAGI. The J segment lost 8 bases and the V segment lost 1 base, leaving 11 bases of the junction unmatched. The CDR3 nucleotides read TGTGCCAGCAGTTACTTCATTACAGGGGTTTACGATGAGCAGTTCTTC. Translated, it gives CASSYFITGVYDEQFF.

This chain links TRBV7-3 with TRBJ2-5; D is ambiguous. Gene TRBJ2-7 matches the end of the DNA better, so the J call may be wrong. The CDR3 is 14 residues long. From germline, CDR1 is SGHTA and CDR2 FQGTGA. In DNA, the CDR3 is TGTGCCAGCAGCGTAGGTCGACGGACGGACGAGCAGTACTTC. This encodes CASSVGRRTDEQYF.

The CDR3 is CASSFPLGSSYNEQYF. CDR3 bases: TGTGCCAGCAGTTTCCCCTTAGGGAGCTCCTACAATGAGCAGTACTTC. The rearrangement uses TRBV28 and TRBJ2-1; perhaps TRBD2 as D (5 bases). The J call may be mistaken, given a closer DNA end match to TRBJ2-7. This CDR3 region has 16 residues. The germline V gene encodes CDR1 MDHEN and CDR2 SYDVKM.

The chain joins TRBV19 to TRBJ2-5; possibly TRBD1 or TRBD2 for D (5 bases each). The J call may be in error: the DNA end matches TRBJ2-7 better. Looked up from germline, CDR1 is LNHDA and CDR2 is SQIVND (reference sequence). This CDR3 spans 15 amino acids. Written as DNA, the CDR3 is TGTGCCAGTAGTATGGGGCGGGCAAGGCCCTACGAGCAGTACTTC. Translated, it gives CASSMGRARPYEQYF.

This clonotype was observed a few times. The chain has TRBV27 and TRBJ1-5; 9 bases line up with TRBD1. CDR3 length: 17 residues. CDR1 is MNHEY, CDR2 SMNVEV, per germline (reference sequence). V shed 1 base and J 7 bases; nucleotides not matched to a gene: 11. The CDR3 is CASSLYHDRGKYQPQHF. The CDR3 coding sequence is TGTGCCAGCAGTTTATACCATGACAGGGGGAAATACCAGCCCCAGCATTTT.

This clonotype was observed a handful of times. This chain links TRBV20-1 with TRBJ2-2; possible D gene TRBD2, 5 bases. CDR1 is DFQATT and CDR2 is SNEGSKA in the germline V gene (reference sequence). This CDR3 has 13 residues. V lost 4 bases, J lost 4 bases, and 10 bases lay in between. Written as DNA, the CDR3 is TGCAGTGCTACCGAAGGGAGCACCGGGGAGCTGTTTTTT. This encodes CSATEGSTGELFF.

The chain employs TRBV5-1 and TRBJ2-3; unclear D gene. From germline, CDR1 is SGHRS and CDR2 YFSETQ. CDR3 size: 15 residues. Trimming took off 0 bases at V and 4 bases at J, with 12 bases between the two ends. The CDR3 is CASSLVGVKSDTQYF. In DNA, the CDR3 is TGCGCCAGCAGCTTGGTTGGGGTTAAATCAGATACGCAGTATTTT.

This chain connects TRBV3-1 to TRBJ2-3; 8 bases agree with TRBD2. CDR1 LGHDT and CDR2 YNNKEL come from the germline V gene (reference sequence). Trimming removed 4 bases from V and 2 bases from J; junction bases left unmatched: 8. CDR3 length equals 16 residues. This CDR3 reads CASSLVLAGSTDTQYF. CDR3 nucleotide sequence: TGTGCCAGCAGCCTTGTCCTAGCGGGCTCCACAGATACGCAGTATTTT.

This clonotype was detected many times. This chain links TRBV10-3 with TRBJ2-1, with a weak D call TRBD1 (7 bases). Germline loops: CDR1 ENHRY, CDR2 SYGVKD. The V end lost 4 bases, the J end lost 2 bases, and 12 bases lay between the germline ends. The CDR3 sequence is 15 residues long. CDR3 in DNA: TGTGCCATCAGTGGCGGGACAGAGACCTACAATGAGCAGTTCTTC. It translates to CAISGGTETYNEQFF.

The chain has TRBV4-3 and TRBJ1-6; 7 nucleotides line up with TRBD1. With V trimmed by 1 base and J by 0 bases, 6 bases remained unmatched. Germline values: CDR1 LGHNA, CDR2 YSLEER. The CDR3 spans 18 residues. CDR3 protein: CASSQVHRGTSYNSPLHF. The CDR3, as DNA: TGCGCCAGCAGCCAAGTGCACAGGGGTACCTCCTATAATTCACCCCTCCACTTT.

This clonotype came up a few times. The chain recombines TRBV20-1 with TRBJ2-5; 9 positions match TRBD1. The J call is in doubt because the DNA end fits TRBJ2-7 better. Germline CDR1 DFQATT, CDR2 SNEGSKA (reference sequence). The CDR3 length is 14 residues. The CDR3 coding sequence is TGCAGTGCTCGTCTGGGACAGGGCTTCAACGAGCAGTACTTC. This encodes CSARLGQGFNEQYF.

V gene TRBV12-3 or TRBV12-4 combines with J gene TRBJ2-2; no clear D. Trimming shortened V by 1 base and J by 9 bases, and 3 bases separated the two germline ends. The CDR3 totals 11 residues. CDR3 in DNA: TGTGCCAGCAGTTTAGTATGGGAGCTGTTTTTT. Protein sequence: CASSLVWELFF.

Details on this clonotype: A junction boundary mismatches the germline segment, possibly from a read error. The V call is TRBV7-2, the J call TRBJ1-4; D unclear. This CDR3 is 16 amino acids long. Germline V lookup: CDR1 SGHTA, CDR2 FQGNSA. Here the CDR3 reads CASSAGLRQSNEELFF. The CDR3 bases are TGTGCCAGCAGCGCCGGGTTACGGCAGTCTAATGAAGAACTGTTTTTT.

This clonotype was seen a few times. The rearrangement joins TRBV5-1 to TRBJ2-3; TRBD2 is a possible D gene (7 bases). V lost 6 bases to trimming and J lost 2 bases, with 13 bases between them. This CDR3 has 14 residues. Germline CDR1 and CDR2: SGHRS and YFSETQ. This CDR3 is CASTFGGPTDTQYF. The CDR3, as DNA: TGCGCCAGCACCTTCGGGGGGCCCACAGATACGCAGTATTTT.

This clonotype was counted only a few times. This chain joins TRBV3-1 and TRBJ2-1; D is perhaps TRBD1 or TRBD2 (5 bases each). The CDR3 contains 18 residues. V was trimmed by 0 bases and J by 10 bases, leaving 25 bases between them. The germline gives CDR1 LGHDT, CDR2 YNNKEL (reference sequence). The CDR3 DNA reads as TGTGCCAGCAGCCAAGATTCTAGAGGGGTCGAAGGGTTTTGGGAGCAGTTCTTC. Amino acids: CASSQDSRGVEGFWEQFF.

This clonotype was observed a few times. This sequence joins TRBV5-1 and TRBJ1-4; 9 bases fit TRBD1. CDR3 length equals 15 residues. Germline CDR1 is SGHRS and CDR2 is YFSETQ. Unmatched junction bases numbered 4, after V lost 4 bases and J lost 3 bases. CDR3 coding DNA: TGCGCCAGCAGCAGGGGGACAGGGCCTAATGAAAAACTGTTTTTT. Translated, it gives CASSRGTGPNEKLFF. The full variable domain, rest sourced from reference TRBV5-1 and TRBJ1-4, is KAGVTQTPRYLIKTRGQQVTLSCSPISGHRSVSWYQQTPGQGLQFLFEYFSETQRNKGNFPGRFSGRQFSNSRSEMNVSTLELGDSALYLCASSRGTGPNEKLFFGSGTQLSVL.